Following are 26 T cell receptor beta chains from one sample sequenced in a study of Graves' ophthalmopathy and Graves' hyperthyroidism. Amplification targeted the TCR beta CDR3 regions, with RNA transcripts as the source material. The first round was an RT-PCR with HTBI primers, and the second round was a multiplex PCR. TCRdb reprocessed the multiplex PCR reads with MiXCR, giving one entry per CDR3 protein. The data contain over 650,000 distinct CDR3 sequences, 35% to 50% of them seen just once; the ten biggest clones take up over 2.5%. Sequencing was performed on peripheral blood. These TCRs come from an adult man with Graves' ophthalmopathy.

The J gene is TRBJ2-3, the V gene TRBV7-9; D gene uncertain. Germline CDR1 is SEHNR and CDR2 is FQNEAQ (reference sequence). V gave up 1 base and J gave up 2 bases, with 4 bases separating them. The CDR3 is made up of 13 amino acids. CDR3 sequence: CASSLVYTDTQYF. CDR3 coding DNA: TGTGCCAGCAGCTTAGTGTACACAGATACGCAGTATTTT.

This clonotype was detected many times. The chain has TRBV9 and TRBJ1-6, with D uncertain. The V gene lost 3 bases and the J gene lost 0 bases, with 4 bases spanning the gap. Germline CDR1 and CDR2: SGDLS and YYNGEE. This CDR3 region has 14 residues. CDR3 DNA sequence: TGTGCCAGCAGCGACAACTCCTATAATTCACCCCTCCACTTT. Protein: CASSDNSYNSPLHF.

Comments on this clonotype: A read error is possible here, since a much larger clone lies one base away. V is TRBV25-1 and J is TRBJ2-5; TRBD1 matches at 10 bases. CDR1 is MGHDK, CDR2 SYGVNS, per germline. This CDR3 is 16 amino acids long. The V and J ends lost 8 bases and 4 bases, in that order; junction bases with no gene match: 13. For the CDR3, the DNA is TGTGCCAGCGGTTCCCAGGGACAGGGGCTGGCAGAGACCCAGTACTTC. Encoded protein: CASGSQGQGLAETQYF.

This clonotype has a count of ten or more. This chain joins TRBV9 and TRBJ2-5; TRBD2 agrees at 10 bases. Trimming cost V 2 bases and J 5 bases; bases outside gene matches: 6. Germline V CDR1 and CDR2: SGDLS, YYNGEE. The CDR3 consists of 15 residues. The CDR3: CASSVSSGSQETQYF. CDR3 DNA sequence: TGTGCCAGCAGCGTTTCTAGCGGGAGTCAGGAGACCCAGTACTTC.

This clonotype was counted many times. The chain couples TRBV10-3 to TRBJ1-3, with unresolved D. The length of the CDR3 is 15 residues. Trimming cost V 2 bases and J 0 bases, with 8 bases left between them. CDR1 is ENHRY, CDR2 SYGVKD, per germline. The CDR3 region has the DNA TGTGCCATCAGTGAGAGACACCCCTCTGGAAACACCATATATTTT. Residues: CAISERHPSGNTIYF.

As concerns this clonotype: Germline and junction disagree at one end, which may indicate a read error. The chain couples TRBV7-9 to TRBJ1-3; no firm D call. Germline assignment: CDR1 SEHNR and CDR2 FQNEAQ (reference sequence). The CDR3 sequence is 16 residues long. The CDR3 sequence: CASRNILRDSGNTIYF. The CDR3 DNA follows: TGCGCCAGCAGGAACATCCTAAGGGACTCTGGAAACACCATATATTTT.

The rearrangement uses TRBV7-8 and TRBJ1-2, with a possible D match to TRBD1 (5 bases). The CDR3 contains 14 residues. Trimming cost V 7 bases and J 2 bases, with 14 bases left between them. Germline V gives CDR1 SGHVS, CDR2 FQNEAQ. The CDR3 here is CASTGGGENYGYTF. Here the CDR3 DNA reads TGTGCCAGCACCGGGGGGGGGGAGAACTATGGCTACACCTTC.

This clonotype was seen a few times. The rearrangement links TRBV11-2 to TRBJ1-4; D may be TRBD1 (5 bases). The CDR3 extends over 14 amino acids. CDR1 is SGHAT, CDR2 FQNNGV, per germline. V lost 8 bases to trimming and J lost 8 bases, with 18 bases between them. CDR3 in DNA: TGTGCCAGCCGCGACCGGGACCTCATGGAAAAACTGTTTTTT. Translating it yields CASRDRDLMEKLFF.

V and J are TRBV13 and TRBJ1-6; 8 bases agree with TRBD1. The trim removed 5 bases at V and 7 bases at J, leaving 10 bases unmatched. The CDR3 covers 16 residues. Germline loops: CDR1 PRHDT, CDR2 FYEKMQ (reference sequence). The CDR3 spells CASSPLVGQGNSPLHF. DNA of the CDR3: TGTGCCAGCAGCCCCCTTGTTGGACAGGGCAATTCACCCCTCCACTTT.

The CDR3 coding sequence is TGTGCCATCAGTAGTATGTGGGGAAGCAATCAGCCCCAGCATTTT. This codes for CAISSMWGSNQPQHF. This chain connects TRBV10-3 to TRBJ1-5; D remains unclear. Germline V gene data show CDR1 as ENHRY and CDR2 as SYGVKD. This CDR3 contains 15 residues. The ends were cut back, 5 bases at V and 1 base at J, with 12 bases in the middle.

The table lists this clonotype with many counts. The chain joins TRBV12-3 or TRBV12-4 to TRBJ1-2; D gene unclear. This CDR3 has 13 amino acids. The germline V and J ends were trimmed by 3 bases and 4 bases, with 9 bases remaining between them. The CDR3 is CASSLSDVYGYTF. Here the CDR3 DNA reads TGTGCCAGCAGTTTGTCCGATGTCTATGGCTACACCTTC.

This clonotype was recorded at least ten times. The chain has TRBV2 and TRBJ2-7; the match to TRBD2 covers 8 bases. CDR3 size: 14 residues. The germline V gene has CDR1 SNHLY and CDR2 FYNNEI. Unmatched junction bases numbered 5, after V lost 1 base and J lost 6 bases. CDR3 amino acids: CASSEGLAGSEQYF. In DNA, the CDR3 is TGTGCCAGCAGTGAAGGTCTAGCGGGCAGCGAGCAGTACTTC.

Regarding this clonotype: Its ends do not fully match the called genes, so a read error is possible. The chain is built from TRBV7-7 and TRBJ2-7; 8 bases fit TRBD1. The J call may be wrong; the DNA end is better matched by TRBJ2-1. CDR1 is SSHAT and CDR2 is FNYEAQ in the germline V gene (reference sequence). The CDR3 covers 13 residues. For the CDR3, the DNA is TGTGCCAGCAGCCCGGACAGGGAAAATGGGCAGTTCTTC. Its protein is CASSPDRENGQFF.

This clonotype was seen more than once but under ten times. This sequence joins TRBV5-1 and TRBJ2-5; D is perhaps TRBD1 or TRBD2 (6 bases each). This CDR3 comprises 15 residues. V was trimmed by 2 bases and J by 3 bases, leaving 14 bases between them. The germline gives CDR1 SGHRS, CDR2 YFSETQ. This CDR3 is CASSFGDRTKETQYF. DNA of the CDR3: TGCGCCAGCAGCTTCGGAGACAGGACTAAAGAGACCCAGTACTTC. The whole variable domain, filled in from reference TRBV5-1 and TRBJ2-5, reads KAGVTQTPRYLIKTRGQQVTLSCSPISGHRSVSWYQQTPGQGLQFLFEYFSETQRNKGNFPGRFSGRQFSNSRSEMNVSTLELGDSALYLCASSFGDRTKETQYFGPGTRLLVL.

This clonotype was recorded at least ten times. The chain is built from TRBV7-6 and TRBJ1-5; TRBD1 matches at 7 bases. CDR3 length: 16 residues. Germline CDR1 and CDR2: SGHVS and FNYEAQ. Unmatched junction bases numbered 11, after V lost 3 bases and J lost 6 bases. This chain's CDR3 is CASSFSRGQASQPQHF. CDR3 bases: TGTGCCAGCAGCTTTTCACGAGGACAGGCAAGTCAGCCCCAGCATTTT.

About this clonotype: It may be a read error: a sequence one base away is much more abundant. V gene TRBV2 combines with J gene TRBJ2-2; 7 nucleotides align to TRBD2. Trimming cost V 7 bases and J 4 bases; bases outside gene matches: 6. The CDR3 is 14 amino acids. In germline, CDR1 is SNHLY, CDR2 FYNNEI. The CDR3 nucleotides are TGTGCCAGCACCATGCGGGGGTCCACCGGGGAGCTGTTTTTT. Its protein is CASTMRGSTGELFF.

This clonotype was observed many times. The J gene is TRBJ2-7, the V gene TRBV2; TRBD1 agrees at 7 bases. Looked up from germline, CDR1 is SNHLY and CDR2 is FYNNEI. This CDR3 is 15 amino acids long. After removal of 11 bases from V and 2 bases from J, the junction contained 15 bases not matched to a gene. This CDR3 reads CASAVIRTGPYEQYF. The CDR3 DNA follows: TGTGCCTCAGCAGTGATCAGGACAGGTCCCTACGAGCAGTACTTC.

Concerning this clonotype: Since a much larger clone is just one base distant, this may be a read error. V and J are TRBV11-2 and TRBJ1-2; the match to TRBD1 covers 8 bases. Germline loops: CDR1 SGHAT, CDR2 FQNNGV. The CDR3 spans 13 residues. V shed 4 bases, J shed 6 bases, and the junction held 4 bases outside the gene matches. The CDR3 reads CASSSGQADGYTF. The CDR3 coding sequence is TGTGCCAGCAGCTCGGGACAGGCGGATGGCTACACCTTC.

This clonotype appeared many times. The chain carries TRBV11-2 and TRBJ2-7, with D uncertain. V lost 5 bases to trimming and J lost 6 bases, with 20 bases between them. Per the germline V gene, CDR1 is SGHAT and CDR2 is FQNNGV. There are 15 residues in the CDR3. As DNA, the CDR3 is TGTGCCAGCAGCACAGTGTCAGGACGCCTTGGCGAGCAGTACTTC. Its protein product is CASSTVSGRLGEQYF.

This clonotype occurred many times. The V and J genes are TRBV5-8 and TRBJ1-4; weak D call: TRBD1 (5 bases). The germline gives CDR1 SGHTS, CDR2 YDEGEE. The CDR3 totals 13 residues. V was cut by 2 bases and J by 6 bases, with 8 bases left in between. The CDR3 DNA sequence: TGTGCCAGCAGCTTCGGGACCGATGAAAAACTGTTTTTT. Its translation is CASSFGTDEKLFF.

In its sample, this clonotype was seen a few times. The chain has TRBV7-9 and TRBJ1-2, with D uncertain. Trimming left V 6 bases short and J 4 bases short, with 15 bases between. Germline CDR1 SEHNR, CDR2 FQNEAQ (reference sequence). This CDR3 contains 14 residues. The CDR3, as DNA: TGTGCCAGCAGTTTACTCTGGGCTGGCTATGGCTACACCTTC. It translates to CASSLLWAGYGYTF.

This clonotype was seen a single time. The chain employs TRBV7-9 and TRBJ2-5; no definite D call. V lost 0 bases to trimming and J lost 5 bases, with 7 bases between them. CDR3 size: 13 residues. Germline values: CDR1 SEHNR, CDR2 FQNEAQ (reference sequence). CDR3 residues: CASSLANGETQYF. CDR3 nucleotides: TGTGCCAGCAGCTTAGCCAATGGGGAGACCCAGTACTTC.

This chain connects TRBV10-3 to TRBJ1-6; 9 nucleotides agree with TRBD1. CDR1 ENHRY and CDR2 SYGVKD come from the germline V gene. The CDR3 runs 16 residues. V trimming: 0 bases; J trimming: 11 bases; junction bases outside the gene matches: 8. The CDR3 region is CAISESGQGPHPPLHF. CDR3 in DNA: TGTGCCATCAGTGAGTCGGGACAGGGCCCACATCCACCCCTCCACTTT.

The genes are TRBV12-3 or TRBV12-4 and TRBJ1-2; possibly TRBD1 for D (6 bases). V lost 6 bases and J lost 0, with 17 bases in between. The CDR3 has 16 amino acids. As DNA, the CDR3 is TGTGCCAGCAGCCAGAAACCAGGGGAGGCTAACTATGGCTACACCTTC. It codes for CASSQKPGEANYGYTF.

In this sample, this clonotype turned up many times. J is TRBJ1-6 and V is TRBV2; 9 bases fit TRBD1. This CDR3 has 16 amino acids. Germline V lookup: CDR1 SNHLY, CDR2 FYNNEI. Trimming at V came to 2 bases and at J to 10 bases, leaving 9 bases not matched to a gene. CDR3 in DNA: TGTGCCAGCAGTGAAAAGGGGGGACAGGGTCAATCACCCCTCCACTTT. This translates into CASSEKGGQGQSPLHF.

This clonotype was picked up a small number of times. The chain joins TRBV6-9 to TRBJ1-2; 8 nucleotides line up with TRBD1. Trimming removed 5 bases from V and 1 base from J; junction bases left unmatched: 12. This CDR3 spans 17 amino acids. Germline V gene data show CDR1 as MNHGY and CDR2 as SVAAGI. CDR3 sequence (DNA): TGTGCCAGCAGTCACCGGGACAGGTCAATTAGTAACTATGGCTACACCTTC. As protein: CASSHRDRSISNYGYTF.